The T cell receptor beta chain under discussion was sequenced for a study of regulatory T cells in long-lasting Graves disease. General study points: Thyroid tissue went unexamined; only peripheral blood was analyzed.

This clonotype was recorded a few times. What it binds is not known. With iRepertoire HTBI primers and Arm-PCR of CDR3 regions, TCR beta libraries were built. One entry per CDR3 protein, called by TCRdb with MiXCR from the multiplex PCR reads. The sample holds about 470,000 distinct CDR3 sequences; around 15% are singletons and the top ten take 12%. Time point noted: newly diagnosed GD, antithyroid drugs for less than 3 months. RNA extracted from PBMCs served as the sequencing template. Staff drew around 10 milliliters of peripheral blood into EDTA tubes. V lost 5 bases and J 0 bases, leaving 15 bases between the germline ends. Germline V gene data show CDR1 as SGHRS and CDR2 as YFSETQ. The CDR3 is made up of 15 amino acids. This sample was shared with a second study, whose subject was T cells in Graves' hyperthyroidism and ophthalmopathy. That source reports: Diagnosing involved the use of clinical symptoms, serum thyroxine and TRAb, thyroid ultrasound and orbital computed tomography. With the HTBI primer set, the TCR CDR3 went through a first round of RT-PCR.

This rearrangement joins TRBV5-1 to TRBJ2-7, with D perhaps TRBD1 (5 bases). The source was peripheral blood mononuclear cells (PBMCs), collected at new diagnosis, from a patient treated with antithyroid drugs. The sequence was obtained from a man aged 35 to 55 with Graves disease. Here the CDR3 DNA reads TGCGCCAGCAGACAAGGACACACGGACTCCTACGAGCAGTACTTC. This gives the protein CASRQGHTDSYEQYF.